These 5 T cell receptor beta chains originate from one sample sequenced in a study of cytomegalovirus exposure and HLA in healthy donors. The PCR contained 60 Vbeta and 13 Jbeta primers. Here immunoSEQ multiplex PCR was the method, and the copy in TCRdb shows in-frame clones only, minus some. The data contain approximately 130,000 clones, approximately 79% of them singletons. Sequences were obtained from PBMCs. Source of these receptors: a male donor in good health and CMV-seronegative.

This chain uses TRBV6-6 with TRBJ1-6, with D perhaps TRBD1 (5 bases). The CDR3 has 15 residues. Germline loops: CDR1 MNHNY, CDR2 SVGAGI (reference sequence). V dropped 6 bases and J dropped 9 bases, with 18 bases sitting between them. This chain's CDR3 is CASRTPGLSLSPLHF. In DNA, the CDR3 is TGTGCCAGCAGAACCCCGGGACTAAGTCTTTCACCCCTCCACTTT.

V and J are TRBV9 and TRBJ1-4; D may be TRBD1 (5 bases). CDR3 length equals 16 residues. Per germline, CDR1 SGDLS and CDR2 YYNGEE. V lost 0 bases, J lost 7 bases, and 16 bases lay in between. The CDR3 region has the DNA TGTGCCAGCAGCGTAGGGAACCCCGGCGGGGGTGAAAAACTGTTTTTT. Translated: CASSVGNPGGGEKLFF.

J is TRBJ1-5 and V is TRBV12-5; D uncertain. Trimming removed 2 bases from V and 3 bases from J, with 5 bases in between. Per the germline V gene, CDR1 is LGHNT and CDR2 is FRNRAP. The CDR3 is made up of 13 amino acids. As DNA, the CDR3 is TGTGCTAGTGGTTTGCAGATCAATCAGCCCCAGCATTTT. It yields the protein CASGLQINQPQHF.

This clone has only a few counts. V usage is TRBV7-3 and J usage is TRBJ1-1, with D unresolved. The CDR3 runs 13 residues. Trimming pared 3 bases from V and 1 base from J, leaving 6 bases between. Germline V gene lookup returns CDR1 SGHTA and CDR2 FQGTGA. CDR3 coding DNA: TGTGCCAGCAGCTTCGGGTCGAACACTGAAGCTTTCTTT. Its translation is CASSFGSNTEAFF. The full variable domain, in which reference TRBV7-3 and TRBJ1-1 provide the parts outside the CDR3, is GAGVSQTPSNKVTEKGKYVELRCDPISGHTALYWYRQSLGQGPEFLIYFQGTGAADDSGLPNDRFFAVRPEGSVSTLKIQRTERGDSAVYLCASSFGSNTEAFFGQGTRLTVV.

The chain combines TRBV7-2 with TRBJ1-1; 8 bases agree with TRBD1. This CDR3 has 13 residues. Looked up from germline, CDR1 is SGHTA and CDR2 is FQGNSA. The V segment lost 5 bases and the J segment 5 bases; nucleotides outside the gene matches: 4. In nucleotides, the CDR3 is TGTGCCAGCAGCACAGGGGGGGGGACTGAAGCTTTCTTT. Its protein is CASSTGGGTEAFF.